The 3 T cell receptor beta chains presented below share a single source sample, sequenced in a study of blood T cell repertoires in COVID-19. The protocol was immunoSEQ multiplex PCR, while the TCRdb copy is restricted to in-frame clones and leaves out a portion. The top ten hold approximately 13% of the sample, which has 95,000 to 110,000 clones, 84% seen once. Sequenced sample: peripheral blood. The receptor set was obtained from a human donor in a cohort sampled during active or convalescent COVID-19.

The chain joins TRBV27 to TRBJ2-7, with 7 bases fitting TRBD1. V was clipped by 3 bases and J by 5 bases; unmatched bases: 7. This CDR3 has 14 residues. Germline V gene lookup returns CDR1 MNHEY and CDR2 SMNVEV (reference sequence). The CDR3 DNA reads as TGTGCCAGCAGTTTTTCGCAGGGGGTCCACGAGCAGTACTTC. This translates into CASSFSQGVHEQYF.

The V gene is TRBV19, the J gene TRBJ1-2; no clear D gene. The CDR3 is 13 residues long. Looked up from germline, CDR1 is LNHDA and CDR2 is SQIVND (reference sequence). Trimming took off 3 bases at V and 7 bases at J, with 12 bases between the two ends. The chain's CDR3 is CASSIFSVGGYTF. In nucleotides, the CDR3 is TGTGCCAGTAGTATCTTCAGCGTTGGTGGCTACACCTTC.

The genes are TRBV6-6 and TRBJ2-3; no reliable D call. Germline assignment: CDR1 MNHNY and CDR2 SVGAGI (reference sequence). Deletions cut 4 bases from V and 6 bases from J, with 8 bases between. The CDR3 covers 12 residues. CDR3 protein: CASSLTVDTQYF. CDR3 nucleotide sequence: TGTGCCAGCAGTTTAACTGTGGATACGCAGTATTTT.